A single sample gave rise to the 29 T cell receptor beta chains below, sequenced in a study of cytotoxic CD8 clonotypes in ibrutinib-treated CLL. TCRdb's table, derived via immunoSEQ multiplex PCR, lists solely in-frame clones and lacks some. The sample includes about 20,000 clones, over 70% seen only once; the top ten take approximately 25%. The material was PBMCs, obtained before ibrutinib treatment. The receptors shown here come from a human donor with chronic lymphocytic leukemia.

The J gene is TRBJ1-1, the V gene TRBV6-6; D is possibly TRBD1 (5 bases). In germline, CDR1 is MNHNY, CDR2 SVGAGI (reference sequence). The V and J ends lost 0 bases and 3 bases respectively, with 11 bases between them. The CDR3 runs to 15 residues. The CDR3 sequence: CASSYSPGGDTEAFF. The CDR3 DNA sequence: TGTGCCAGCAGTTACTCCCCCGGGGGAGACACTGAAGCTTTCTTT.

The chain uses TRBV28 and TRBJ1-5; the match to TRBD1 covers 7 bases. Germline V gives CDR1 MDHEN, CDR2 SYDVKM. J gave up 4 bases and V 3 bases, and 6 bases lay outside the gene matches. The CDR3 has 15 residues. CDR3 coding DNA: TGTGCCAGCAGTTTGCGACAGGGATGGAATCAGCCCCAGCATTTT. It translates to CASSLRQGWNQPQHF.

V gene TRBV20-1 combines with J gene TRBJ1-1; no clear D. Trimming left V 6 bases short and J 3 bases short, with 8 bases between. Germline values: CDR1 DFQATT, CDR2 SNEGSKA (reference sequence). This CDR3 has 11 residues. The CDR3, as DNA: TGCAGTGCATTATCCCACACTGAAGCTTTCTTT. As protein: CSALSHTEAFF.

This chain connects TRBV7-2 to TRBJ2-7, with TRBD1 matching over 10 bases. The germline V gene encodes CDR1 SGHTA and CDR2 FQGNSA. Unmatched junction bases numbered 2, after V lost 6 bases and J lost 3 bases. CDR3 length: 13 amino acids. The CDR3 DNA sequence: TGTGCCAGCAGTCGGGACAGGGGCTACGAGCAGTACTTC. Amino acid sequence: CASSRDRGYEQYF. The full variable domain, in which reference TRBV7-2 and TRBJ2-7 provide the parts outside the CDR3, is GAGVSQSPSNKVTEKGKDVELRCDPISGHTALYWYRQSLGQGLEFLIYFQGNSAPDKSGLPSDRFSAERTGGSVSTLTIQRTQQEDSAVYLCASSRDRGYEQYFGPGTRLTVT.

The CDR3 loop is CASSQRLGGAKNIQYF. The CDR3 DNA sequence: TGTGCCAGCTCCCAGAGACTGGGGGGAGCCAAAAACATTCAGTACTTC. V is TRBV18 and J is TRBJ2-4, with D perhaps matching TRBD2 (6 bases). Trimming stripped 6 bases from V and 0 bases from J, with 15 bases between. The CDR3 is made up of 16 amino acids. Looked up from germline, CDR1 is KGHSH and CDR2 is LQKENI.

The chain is built from TRBV7-7 and TRBJ2-7; 8 bases match TRBD1. This CDR3 comprises 15 residues. Trimming at V came to 3 bases and at J to 4 bases, leaving 8 bases not matched to a gene. The germline V gene encodes CDR1 SSHAT and CDR2 FNYEAQ (reference sequence). In DNA form, the CDR3 reads TGTGCCAGCAGCTTTACGGGACAGGTTCATTACGAGCAGTACTTC. This translates into CASSFTGQVHYEQYF.

This clone was recorded a few times. This rearrangement joins TRBV5-1 to TRBJ1-2, with D perhaps TRBD1 (6 bases). Trimming removed 2 bases from V and 7 bases from J, with 15 bases in between. Germline-derived CDR1 and CDR2 are SGHRS and YFSETQ. The CDR3 is made up of 14 amino acids. In nucleotides, the CDR3 is TGCGCCAGCAGCTTATTACTTGGGGGCGCTGGCTACACCTTC. As protein: CASSLLLGGAGYTF.

The chain couples TRBV6-5 to TRBJ2-3; D call uncertain. Trimming pared 4 bases from V and 5 bases from J, leaving 4 bases between. This CDR3 region has 11 residues. CDR1 and CDR2 from the germline V gene are MNHEY and SVGAGI. CDR3 protein: CASSSGDTQYF. The CDR3 DNA reads as TGTGCCAGCAGTTCCGGAGATACGCAGTATTTT.

V is TRBV7-2 and J is TRBJ2-2; 12 bases are a match to TRBD2. This CDR3 region has 17 residues. J was trimmed by 5 bases and V by 1 base; bases with no gene match: 5. Germline CDR1 reads SGHTA; CDR2 reads FQGNSA. The CDR3 nucleotides are TGTGCCAGCAGCTTAGGACTAGCGGGAGACCGTACCGGGGAGCTGTTTTTT. It translates to CASSLGLAGDRTGELFF.

This clone was recorded a few times. The chain carries TRBV27 and TRBJ2-7, with D perhaps TRBD2 (5 bases). CDR1 is MNHEY and CDR2 is SMNVEV in the germline V gene (reference sequence). This CDR3 comprises 12 residues. V was trimmed by 6 bases and J by 0 bases, leaving 6 bases between them. CDR3 sequence: CASSTSSYEQYF. The CDR3, as DNA: TGTGCCAGCAGCACTAGCTCCTACGAGCAGTACTTC.

The J gene is TRBJ1-5, the V gene TRBV25-1; TRBD1 is a possible D gene (6 bases). Germline CDR1 is MGHDK and CDR2 is SYGVNS. V lost 3 bases to trimming and J lost 1 base, with 16 bases between them. The CDR3 is 17 residues long. The CDR3 bases are TGTGCCAGCAGTGATGGCAGGGGAGGTAGGAGCAATCAGCCCCAGCATTTT. Protein product: CASSDGRGGRSNQPQHF.

CDR3 residues: CASSEALQGAEGYTF. CDR3 bases: TGTGCCAGCAGTGAAGCGCTACAGGGGGCGGAAGGCTACACCTTC. V gene TRBV2 combines with J gene TRBJ1-2, with 9 bases matching TRBD1. The CDR3 covers 15 residues. Germline lookup yields CDR1 SNHLY and CDR2 FYNNEI. With V trimmed by 0 bases and J by 8 bases, 7 bases remained unmatched.

The chain recombines TRBV28 with TRBJ2-7, with TRBD1 as a possible D gene (6 bases). Germline-derived CDR1 and CDR2 are MDHEN and SYDVKM. The CDR3 is 14 residues long. V lost 6 bases, J lost 3 bases, and 15 bases lay in between. The CDR3 DNA follows: TGTGCCAGCAGCCAAAGGACAGCTTACTACGAGCAGTACTTC. Encoded protein: CASSQRTAYYEQYF.

This clone was recorded only once. The gene calls are TRBV2 and TRBJ2-3; D remains ambiguous. CDR3 length: 14 amino acids. CDR1 and CDR2 from the germline V gene are SNHLY and FYNNEI. V lost 0 bases and J lost 3, with 7 bases in between. CDR3 region: CASSEALSTDTQYF. The CDR3 DNA is TGTGCCAGCAGTGAAGCGCTTAGTACAGATACGCAGTATTTT.

The CDR3 reads CASSQGALNTGELFF. In DNA, the CDR3 is TGTGCCAGTAGCCAGGGGGCATTGAACACCGGGGAGCTGTTTTTT. This sequence joins TRBV19 and TRBJ2-2; TRBD1 matches 8 bases. Trimming took 6 bases from V and 1 from J; bases not matched to a gene: 4. This CDR3 comprises 15 residues. CDR1 is LNHDA and CDR2 is SQIVND in the germline V gene (reference sequence).

This chain links TRBV27 with TRBJ2-7, with 8 bases lining up with TRBD2. The CDR3 extends over 15 amino acids. V lost 3 bases, J lost 0 bases, and 4 bases stayed unmatched. CDR1 is MNHEY, CDR2 SMNVEV, per germline (reference sequence). CDR3 protein: CASSFLTSGSYEQYF. The CDR3 DNA follows: TGTGCCAGCAGTTTTTTAACTAGCGGCTCCTACGAGCAGTACTTC.

This clone has only a few counts. The chain employs TRBV18 and TRBJ1-5; a possible D gene is TRBD1 (6 bases). The CDR3 has 14 amino acids. Germline CDR1 and CDR2: KGHSH and LQKENI. Deletions cut 2 bases from V and 2 bases from J, with 7 bases between. The CDR3 here is CASSPGGRNQPQHF. DNA of the CDR3: TGTGCCAGCTCACCAGGGGGCCGCAATCAGCCCCAGCATTTT.

The V gene is TRBV27, the J gene TRBJ2-7; D gene ambiguous. V was trimmed by 3 bases and J by 6 bases, leaving 12 bases between them. The CDR3 runs 13 residues. Looked up from germline, CDR1 is MNHEY and CDR2 is SMNVEV (reference sequence). The CDR3 DNA is TGTGCCAGCAGTTTTTTCACCGATGGCGAGCAGTACTTC. Encoded protein: CASSFFTDGEQYF.

The genes are TRBV6-5 and TRBJ1-2; 7 bases fit TRBD1. The V and J ends lost 5 bases and 5 bases, in that order; junction bases with no gene match: 8. The length of the CDR3 is 14 residues. Germline values: CDR1 MNHEY, CDR2 SVGAGI. CDR3 DNA sequence: TGTGCCAGCAGTAACGGACAGGCTCTGTATGGCTACACCTTC. This encodes CASSNGQALYGYTF.

The chain carries TRBV5-1 and TRBJ2-5, with 11 bases lining up with TRBD2. Germline loops: CDR1 SGHRS, CDR2 YFSETQ. The CDR3 is made up of 16 amino acids. J lost 5 bases, V lost 0 bases, and 6 bases had no gene match. The DNA for the CDR3 is TGCGCCAGCAGCTTGGCCCGACTAGCGGGAACCGAGACCCAGTACTTC. Protein product: CASSLARLAGTETQYF.

In this sample, this clone turned up once. The CDR3 loop is CASAPQTGSYEQYF. DNA for the CDR3: TGTGCCAGCGCCCCCCAAACAGGGTCCTACGAGCAGTACTTC. This chain links TRBV6-1 with TRBJ2-7; a weak D match, TRBD1 (6 bases). The V gene lost 8 bases and the J gene lost 1 base, with 15 bases spanning the gap. Germline V lookup: CDR1 MNHNS, CDR2 SASEGT. The length of the CDR3 is 14 residues.

V gene TRBV5-8 combines with J gene TRBJ2-7, with TRBD2 as a possible D gene (6 bases). The germline V gene encodes CDR1 SGHTS and CDR2 YDEGEE. The CDR3 runs to 15 residues. Trimming left V 3 bases short and J 3 bases short, with 16 bases between. CDR3: CASSWNTGTFYEQYF. Here the CDR3 DNA reads TGTGCCAGCAGCTGGAATACCGGGACTTTCTACGAGCAGTACTTC. Filled out from reference TRBV5-8 and TRBJ2-7, the complete variable domain reads EAGVTQSPTHLIKTRGQQATLRCSPISGHTSVYWYQQALGLGLQFLLWYDEGEERNRGNFPPRFSGRQFPNYSSELNVNALELEDSALYLCASSWNTGTFYEQYFGPGTRLTVT.

The chain joins TRBV15 to TRBJ2-7, with TRBD2 as a possible D gene (5 bases). The CDR3 length is 16 residues. CDR1 and CDR2 from the germline V gene are LNHNV and YYDKDF (reference sequence). Trimming removed 2 bases from V and 6 bases from J, with 20 bases in between. The CDR3 loop reads CATSRPTLRGIREQYF. In DNA form, the CDR3 reads TGTGCCACCAGCAGACCCACGCTCAGAGGGATTCGCGAGCAGTACTTC.

This sequence joins TRBV6-5 and TRBJ1-1; D call uncertain. Trimming cost V 3 bases and J 1 base, with 6 bases left between them. The CDR3 sequence is 13 residues long. CDR1 MNHEY and CDR2 SVGAGI come from the germline V gene. The CDR3 bases are TGTGCCAGCAGTTATAGCACGAACACTGAAGCTTTCTTT. It is translated as CASSYSTNTEAFF.

The gene calls are TRBV7-2 and TRBJ2-5; D gene ambiguous. V dropped 5 bases and J dropped 0 bases, with 4 bases sitting between them. The CDR3 sequence is 12 residues long. Germline-derived CDR1 and CDR2 are SGHTA and FQGNSA. The CDR3 nucleotides are TGTGCCAGCAGCCGTTACCAAGAGACCCAGTACTTC. It is translated as CASSRYQETQYF.

The V and J genes are TRBV27 and TRBJ2-7, with D maybe TRBD2 (6 bases). The germline V and J ends were trimmed by 8 bases and 7 bases, with 12 bases remaining between them. The germline CDR1 and CDR2 sequences are MNHEY and SMNVEV (reference sequence). This CDR3 has 11 amino acids. CDR3 sequence reads: CASGDWGEQYF. CDR3 coding DNA: TGTGCCAGCGGGGACTGGGGAGAGCAGTACTTC.

The V and J genes are TRBV19 and TRBJ2-6, with TRBD1 matching 9 bases. The CDR3 extends over 19 amino acids. V lost 6 bases and J lost 0; bases outside the gene matches: 12. Germline CDR1 reads LNHDA; CDR2 reads SQIVND (reference sequence). The CDR3 protein is CASSPYRGRSSSGANVLTF. In DNA, the CDR3 is TGTGCCAGTAGCCCTTACAGGGGGCGGTCTAGCTCTGGGGCCAACGTCCTGACTTTC.

The rearrangement uses TRBV5-1 and TRBJ2-2, with D possibly TRBD1 on 5 matching bases. The CDR3 loop spans 13 amino acids. Germline V gene lookup returns CDR1 SGHRS and CDR2 YFSETQ. The ends were cut back, 2 bases at V and 6 bases at J, with 8 bases in the middle. The CDR3 spells CASSLQVAGELFF. The CDR3 region has the DNA TGCGCCAGCAGCTTACAGGTTGCCGGGGAGCTGTTTTTT.

The V call is TRBV7-3, the J call TRBJ2-1; no firm D call. This CDR3 region has 19 residues. Per the germline V gene, CDR1 is SGHTA and CDR2 is FQGTGA. The V end lost 1 base, the J end lost 6 bases, and 25 bases lay between the germline ends. In DNA form, the CDR3 reads TGTGCCAGCAGCTTAATGTTAGGCAGCTCAAAAGGCAAAGCCAATGAGCAGTTCTTC. Its protein product is CASSLMLGSSKGKANEQFF.